The rows below give T cell receptor beta chains drawn from one sample of a study of T cells in Graves' hyperthyroidism and ophthalmopathy. Using its own MiXCR run on the multiplex PCR reads, TCRdb lists one record per CDR3 protein. This table has some 500,000 distinct CDR3 sequences, around 24% appearing once. Source material: blood. All receptors come from a woman in her twenties or thirties with Graves' ophthalmopathy. Each CDR3 is given with its conserved first and last residue. The D gene is left open where the match is weak. Clone size is not always given. Where it is, it says once, few, many or a class for expanded clones.

D: .; V: TRBV6-2/TRBV6-3; J: TRBJ1-5; size: .; length: 13; DNA: TGTGCCAGCCGGCACAATTCTAATCAGCCCCAGCATTTT; CDR3: CASRHNSNQPQHF
D: .; V: TRBV19; J: TRBJ1-5; size: .; length: 14; DNA: TGTGCCAGTAGTATCTGGTCCGACAATCAGCCCCAGCATTTT; CDR3: CASSIWSDNQPQHF
D: .; V: TRBV10-3; J: TRBJ2-7; size: .; length: 13; DNA: TGTGCCATCAGTGGGGGGACAAGGAACGAGCAGTACTTC; CDR3: CAISGGTRNEQYF
D: TRBD1; V: TRBV19; J: TRBJ1-5; size: many; length: 16; DNA: TGTGCCAGTAGTAAAGGGGGCAGAGGTAGCAATCAGCCCCAGCATTTT; CDR3: CASSKGGRGSNQPQHF
D: .; V: TRBV9; J: TRBJ1-1; size: many; length: 15; DNA: TGTGCCAGCAGCGTAGCGACGGGCATGAACACTGAAGCTTTCTTT; CDR3: CASSVATGMNTEAFF
D: TRBD1; V: TRBV6-2/TRBV6-3; J: TRBJ1-5; size: .; length: 14; DNA: TGTGCCAGCAGCGCGACAGGGGGCAATCAGCCCCATCATTTT; CDR3: CASSATGGNQPHHF
D: TRBD2; V: TRBV20-1; J: TRBJ2-7; size: .; length: 17; DNA: TGCAGTGCTATTAGGGGGACTAGCGGCTTATTCTCCTACGAGCAGTACTTC; CDR3: CSAIRGTSGLFSYEQYF
D: .; V: TRBV7-9; J: TRBJ2-5; size: few; length: 14; DNA: TGTGCCAGCACAGAAACAGGGCGGCAAGAGACCCAGTACTTC; CDR3: CASTETGRQETQYF
D: TRBD1; V: TRBV7-3; J: TRBJ1-2; size: .; length: 15; DNA: TGTGCCAGCAGCATTACAGGGGCCCCGGACTATGGCTACACCTTC; CDR3: CASSITGAPDYGYTF
D: TRBD1; V: TRBV6-2/TRBV6-3; J: TRBJ1-5; size: .; length: 20; DNA: TGTGCCAGCAGTCCCAGAAGGGGACAGGGAAGAACCGACGGCAATCAGCCCCAGCATTTT; CDR3: CASSPRRGQGRTDGNQPQHF
D: .; V: TRBV29-1; J: TRBJ1-1; size: .; length: 15; DNA: TGCAGCGCACTTTTGACGGCAACCGCGAACACTGAAGCTTTCTTT; CDR3: CSALLTATANTEAFF
D: .; V: TRBV19; J: TRBJ1-1; size: once; length: 17; DNA: TGTGCCAGTAGTAGATTGGCAGGGGAGATTATGAACACTGAAGCTTTCTTT; CDR3: CASSRLAGEIMNTEAFF
D: TRBD1; V: TRBV11-3; J: TRBJ1-2; size: many; length: 16; DNA: TGTGCCAGCAGCTCCAACCCGGGACAGGATTACTATGGCTACACCTTC; CDR3: CASSSNPGQDYYGYTF
D: .; V: TRBV6-5; J: TRBJ2-5; size: few; length: 16; DNA: TGTGCCAGCAGTTACCCCAGACAGGTTTTGTTGGAGACCCAGTACTTC; CDR3: CASSYPRQVLLETQYF
D: .; V: TRBV6-2/TRBV6-3; J: TRBJ2-5; size: many; length: 14; DNA: TGTGCCAGCAGTTACGGGGGCGTCCAAGAGACCCAGTACTTC; CDR3: CASSYGGVQETQYF
D: .; V: TRBV20-1; J: TRBJ2-2; size: many; length: 13; DNA: TGCAGTGCTAGAGAGACCGTCACCGGGGAGCTGTTTTTT; CDR3: CSARETVTGELFF
D: .; V: TRBV9; J: TRBJ1-3; size: many; length: 16; DNA: TGTGCCAGCAGCCCACCGCCGCGGGGCTCTGGAAACACCATATATTTT; CDR3: CASSPPPRGSGNTIYF
D: TRBD1; V: TRBV27; J: TRBJ2-7; size: many; length: 14; DNA: TGTGCCAGCGCCGGGTTGGACAGGGTCTACGAGCAGTACTTC; CDR3: CASAGLDRVYEQYF
D: .; V: TRBV2; J: TRBJ2-7; size: .; length: 14; DNA: TGTGCCACCCGCCTGGGCAGTGTCTACGGCGAGCAGTACTTC; CDR3: CATRLGSVYGEQYF
D: TRBD1; V: TRBV7-2; J: TRBJ2-7; size: many; length: 15; DNA: TGTGCCAGCAGCTTGGGACAGGTTGTCTCCTACGAGCAGTACTTC; CDR3: CASSLGQVVSYEQYF
D: .; V: TRBV5-1; J: TRBJ1-1; size: few; length: 14; DNA: TGCGCCAGCAGCTTTTCTACAGGATACACTGAAGCTTTCTTT; CDR3: CASSFSTGYTEAFF
D: TRBD2; V: TRBV28; J: TRBJ2-5; size: many; length: 14; DNA: TGTGCCAGCAGTTTCCGCGGGAGTAGAGAGACCCAGTACTTC; CDR3: CASSFRGSRETQYF
D: TRBD1; V: TRBV12-3/TRBV12-4; J: TRBJ1-5; size: once; length: 14; DNA: TGTGCCAGCACTAAACAGGGGAGCAATCAGCCCCAGCATTTT; CDR3: CASTKQGSNQPQHF
D: TRBD1; V: TRBV7-8; J: TRBJ1-5; size: many; length: 18; DNA: TGTGCCAGCAGCTTAGAATCAGGGGGGATCTATAGCAATCAGCCCCAGCATTTT; CDR3: CASSLESGGIYSNQPQHF
D: .; V: TRBV5-1; J: TRBJ1-1; size: many; length: 15; DNA: TGCGCCAGCCTGCCCGGCACGGCTAGGAACACTGAAGCTTTCTTT; CDR3: CASLPGTARNTEAFF
D: TRBD2; V: TRBV7-2; J: TRBJ2-4; size: .; length: 14; DNA: TGTGCCAGCAGTCCGAGCGGGACCAAAAACATTCAGTACTTC; CDR3: CASSPSGTKNIQYF
D: .; V: TRBV9; J: TRBJ2-7; size: few; length: 16; DNA: TGTGCCAGCAGCGTAGCGATTGGGACCAACTGGCACGAGCAGTACTTC; CDR3: CASSVAIGTNWHEQYF
D: .; V: TRBV7-2; J: TRBJ1-2; size: many; length: 16; DNA: TGTGCCAGCAGCTTAGCGCTGGGTAGGGGGGACTATGGCTACACCTTC; CDR3: CASSLALGRGDYGYTF
D: .; V: TRBV20-1; J: TRBJ1-1; size: few; length: 11; DNA: TGCAGTGCAAAACGGTACACTGAAGCTTGCTTT; CDR3: CSAKRYTEACF
D: .; V: TRBV27; J: TRBJ1-5; size: many; length: 15; DNA: TGTGCCAGCAGCCCAGGGAGGCATAGCAATCAGCCCCAGCATTTT; CDR3: CASSPGRHSNQPQHF
D: .; V: TRBV18; J: TRBJ2-7; size: many; length: 16; DNA: TGTGCCAGCTCACCAGCCGGGACGACGAGCTCCTACGAGCAGTACTTC; CDR3: CASSPAGTTSSYEQYF
D: .; V: TRBV18; J: TRBJ1-1; size: many; length: 15; DNA: TGTGCCAGCTCACCGTCGGGGGGCGGAGGCACTGAAGCTTTCTTT; CDR3: CASSPSGGGGTEAFF